The source of this TCR beta chain is a study of shared clonotypes between healthy human individuals. Study results and caveats: Clonotype sharing across four donors was observed for around 4.8% of naive CD4 clonotypes. Clonotype sharing among donors, it was expected, would be affected by sequencing depth.

Method: immunoSEQ multiplex PCR; TCRdb's copy keeps in-frame clones and lacks some. The sample holds a few hundred thousand clones; about 97% are singletons and the top ten take roughly 0.05%. As for this clone: Its antigen is not known.

Donors, without exception, were Caucasian adults residing in Nashville, Tennessee. The CDR3 contains 16 residues. CDR1 MDHEN and CDR2 SYDVKM come from the germline V gene. The sequencing sample was made of naive CD4+ T cells sorted from blood. Sample subset: CD45RA+ positively selected. The gene calls are TRBV28 and TRBJ2-5; 10 bases match TRBD1. The J call may be wrong; the DNA end is better matched by TRBJ2-7. The TCR originated in a woman in her twenties or thirties in good health. CDR3 sequence (DNA): TGTGCCAGCAGTTCCCCTCGACAGGGGGCCTCCTACGAGCAGTACTTC. This translates into CASSSPRQGASYEQYF.